These 20 T cell receptor beta chains were sequenced from one sample in a study of T cell responses to AZD1222 COVID-19 vaccine. Produced via immunoSEQ multiplex PCR; TCRdb's table is partial and in-frame only. This sample has approximately 110,000 clones, with about 93% found just once. The sequenced sample was peripheral blood, obtained on day 0 of AZD1222 vaccination. The origin of the receptors is an adult in good health.

The chain uses TRBV6-1 and TRBJ1-5; no reliable D call. V was clipped by 2 bases and J by 4 bases, with 9 bases between them. The CDR3 is 14 amino acids. CDR1 MNHNS and CDR2 SASEGT come from the germline V gene. This chain's CDR3 is CASSESAENQPQHF. For the CDR3, the DNA is TGTGCCAGCAGTGAATCGGCGGAGAATCAGCCCCAGCATTTT.

This clone was found once. CDR3 sequence (DNA): TGTGCCAGTAGTATAGAACGGGGGGCTGGTCAGCCCCAGCATTTT. This translates into CASSIERGAGQPQHF. V gene TRBV19 combines with J gene TRBJ1-5; weak D call: TRBD1 (6 bases). Germline lookup yields CDR1 LNHDA and CDR2 SQIVND (reference sequence). This CDR3 comprises 15 residues. V was clipped by 0 bases and J by 6 bases, with 12 bases between them. Full variable domain (outside the CDR3, taken from reference TRBV19 and TRBJ1-5): DGGITQSPKYLFRKEGQNVTLSCEQNLNHDAMYWYRQDPGQGLRLIYYSQIVNDFQKGDIAEGYSVSREKKESFPLTVTSAQKNPTAFYLCASSIERGAGQPQHFGDGTRLSIL.

This chain uses TRBV27 with TRBJ2-1, with D perhaps assigned TRBD1 or TRBD2 (5 bases each). Germline V CDR1 and CDR2: MNHEY, SMNVEV (reference sequence). Trimming took 5 bases from V and 5 from J, leaving 16 bases between them. The CDR3 length is 15 residues. The CDR3 DNA is TGTGCCAGCAGTACCCCGGGGCGATCCAACAATGAGCAGTTCTTC. The encoded protein is CASSTPGRSNNEQFF.

The V gene is TRBV12-2, the J gene TRBJ1-1. TRBV12-2 represents a pseudogene. The CDR3 is made up of 11 amino acids. CDR3: CASRYSAAAFF. CDR3 DNA: TGTGCAAGTCGCTACTCGGCGGCAGCTTTCTTT.

This clone was observed once. V and J are TRBV5-4 and TRBJ1-4; TRBD1 is a possible D gene (6 bases). The V gene lost 4 bases and the J gene lost 0 bases, with 10 bases spanning the gap. The CDR3 loop spans 15 amino acids. Germline V gene sequence: CDR1 SGHNT, CDR2 YYREEE (reference sequence). As DNA, the CDR3 is TGTGCCAGCAGCGCGGACAGCGCAACTAATGAAAAACTGTTTTTT. Its protein product is CASSADSATNEKLFF. Complete variable domain (other parts from reference TRBV5-4 and TRBJ1-4): ETGVTQSPTHLIKTRGQQVTLRCSSQSGHNTVSWYQQALGQGPQFIFQYYREEENGRGNFPPRFSGLQFPNYSSELNVNALELDDSALYLCASSADSATNEKLFFGSGTQLSVL.

The chain links TRBV27 to TRBJ1-5, with D maybe TRBD1 (5 bases). Germline values: CDR1 MNHEY, CDR2 SMNVEV (reference sequence). Trimming pared 6 bases from V and 2 bases from J, leaving 14 bases between. This CDR3 has 15 amino acids. CDR3 amino acids: CASSRRGLGNQPQHF. DNA of the CDR3: TGTGCCAGCAGCCGCCGGGGACTCGGCAATCAGCCCCAGCATTTT.

V and J are TRBV19 and TRBJ1-5; D is uncertain. The CDR3 is 15 amino acids. V was pared by 2 bases and J by 1 base, with 9 bases between. CDR1 and CDR2 from the germline V gene are LNHDA and SQIVND (reference sequence). The CDR3 sequence: CASSIRLISNQPQHF. In DNA, the CDR3 is TGTGCCAGTAGTATACGTCTGATCAGCAATCAGCCCCAGCATTTT.

This rearrangement joins TRBV27 to TRBJ2-4; D may be TRBD1 (6 bases). V dropped 6 bases and J dropped 1 base, with 10 bases sitting between them. The CDR3 extends over 14 amino acids. Germline V gene data show CDR1 as MNHEY and CDR2 as SMNVEV (reference sequence). The CDR3 sequence: CASSSRGAKNIQYF. The DNA for the CDR3 is TGTGCCAGCAGCTCAAGGGGGGCCAAAAACATTCAGTACTTC.

The genes are TRBV9 and TRBJ2-7; no definite D call. This CDR3 comprises 15 residues. Germline lookup yields CDR1 SGDLS and CDR2 YYNGEE. Trimming took off 1 base at V and 0 bases at J, with 11 bases between the two ends. CDR3 nucleotide sequence: TGTGCCAGCAGCGTACGGGCAGAAGCCTCCTACGAGCAGTACTTC. This gives the protein CASSVRAEASYEQYF. Complete variable domain (other parts from reference TRBV9 and TRBJ2-7): DSGVTQTPKHLITATGQRVTLRCSPRSGDLSVYWYQQSLDQGLQFLIQYYNGEERAKGNILERFSAQQFPDLHSELNLSSLELGDSALYFCASSVRAEASYEQYFGPGTRLTVT.

The V gene is TRBV6-6, the J gene TRBJ1-1, with D perhaps TRBD1 (5 bases). Germline V CDR1 and CDR2: MNHNY, SVGAGI (reference sequence). Trimming left V 1 base short and J 4 bases short, with 13 bases between. The CDR3 spans 15 residues. The DNA of the CDR3 is TGTGCCAGCAGTTACTGGGACCTCGGCGGCACTGAAGCTTTCTTT. Translation gives CASSYWDLGGTEAFF.

The V gene is TRBV15, the J gene TRBJ2-7, with D maybe TRBD1 (5 bases). CDR3 length: 12 amino acids. V shed 5 bases and J shed 2 bases, with 7 bases lying between them. CDR1 and CDR2 (germline): LNHNV, YYDKDF (reference sequence). In DNA, the CDR3 is TGTGCCACCAGCCCGGACACCTACGAGCAGTACTTC. Amino acids: CATSPDTYEQYF.

The chain carries TRBV3-1 (or the pseudogene TRBV3-2) and TRBJ1-5; D possibly corresponds to TRBD1 (5 bases). The V end lost 4 bases, the J end lost 2 bases, and 9 bases lay between the germline ends. Germline V gene data show CDR1 as LGHDT and CDR2 as YNNKEL (reference sequence). The CDR3 is made up of 14 amino acids. The CDR3 reads CASSPGQGNQPQHF. The CDR3, as DNA: TGTGCCAGCAGCCCAGGACAAGGCAATCAGCCCCAGCATTTT.

V usage is TRBV28 and J usage is TRBJ2-4; tentative D call: TRBD2 (6 bases). The V end was cut by 3 bases, the J end by 0 bases, with 9 bases between. Germline V lookup: CDR1 MDHEN, CDR2 SYDVKM. The CDR3 consists of 15 residues. Here the CDR3 reads CASSFRGLAKNIQYF. As DNA, the CDR3 is TGTGCCAGCAGTTTTCGGGGACTAGCCAAAAACATTCAGTACTTC.

This sequence joins TRBV5-1 and TRBJ1-3, with unresolved D. The length of the CDR3 is 14 residues. The ends were cut back, 0 bases at V and 4 bases at J, with 8 bases in the middle. Per the germline V gene, CDR1 is SGHRS and CDR2 is YFSETQ. The CDR3 bases are TGCGCCAGCAGCTTGGACAGAGCGGGAAACACCATATATTTT. Its translation: CASSLDRAGNTIYF.

The chain couples TRBV2 to TRBJ1-5; D gene unclear. The CDR3 extends over 14 amino acids. Germline-derived CDR1 and CDR2 are SNHLY and FYNNEI. V dropped 4 bases and J dropped 0 bases, with 7 bases sitting between them. The CDR3 nucleotides read TGTGCCAGCAGTGGGCTGAATAGCAATCAGCCCCAGCATTTT. This translates into CASSGLNSNQPQHF. The variable domain in full, with the rest retrieved from reference TRBV2 and TRBJ1-5, is EPEVTQTPSHQVTQMGQEVILRCVPISNHLYFYWYRQILGQKVEFLVSFYNNEISEKSEIFDDQFSVERPDGSNFTLKIRSTKLEDSAMYFCASSGLNSNQPQHFGDGTRLSIL.

The chain has TRBV10-3 and TRBJ2-1, with D perhaps matching TRBD2 (7 bases). This CDR3 is built from 16 residues. Germline loops: CDR1 ENHRY, CDR2 SYGVKD. The V and J ends lost 0 bases and 5 bases respectively, with 14 bases between them. As DNA, the CDR3 is TGTGCCATCAGTGAGTCTGGGGGGGCCGCAAACAATGAGCAGTTCTTC. The encoded protein is CAISESGGAANNEQFF.

The genes are TRBV28 and TRBJ1-4; a weak D match, TRBD1 (5 bases). The CDR3 consists of 16 residues. Germline V lookup: CDR1 MDHEN, CDR2 SYDVKM. Trimming removed 3 bases at V and 0 bases at J, with 11 bases between. The CDR3: CASSFWDLATNEKLFF. CDR3 DNA sequence: TGTGCCAGCAGTTTTTGGGACTTAGCAACTAATGAAAAACTGTTTTTT.

The chain carries TRBV9 and TRBJ1-4; 8 bases are a match to TRBD1. V was clipped by 3 bases and J by 1 base; unmatched bases: 5. The germline gives CDR1 SGDLS, CDR2 YYNGEE. The CDR3 spans 16 residues. The CDR3 DNA follows: TGTGCCAGCAGCGAAAAACAGGGGGTAACTAATGAAAAACTGTTTTTT. It encodes CASSEKQGVTNEKLFF.

In DNA form, the CDR3 reads TGTGCCTGGGATGACGGAGCTAATGAAAAACTGTTTTTT. It is translated as CAWDDGANEKLFF. This chain joins TRBV30 and TRBJ1-4; no clear D gene. Germline CDR1 is GTSNPN and CDR2 is SVGIG (reference sequence). With 5 bases removed from V and 3 bases from J, the gap between germline ends came to 10 bases. The CDR3 contains 13 residues.

The genes are TRBV27 and TRBJ2-3; D might be TRBD2 (6 bases). The CDR3 length is 15 residues. CDR1 and CDR2 from the germline V gene are MNHEY and SMNVEV (reference sequence). V dropped 4 bases and J dropped 5 bases, with 16 bases sitting between them. Written as DNA, the CDR3 is TGTGCCAGCAGTTCCTGGCGGGAATATGGAGATACGCAGTATTTT. This translates into CASSSWREYGDTQYF.